What follows are 28 T cell receptor beta chains derived from one specimen sequenced in a study of spatial heterogeneity in lung cancer (dated by TCRdb to about 2019). The sample's time point label, decoded: sample taken at primary tumor resection. TCR sequencing used whole RNA extracted from tumor and nontumor lung tissue, or from cryopreserved PBMC samples, without cell sorting. The library came from 5' RACE. Reads for this sample came from a NextSeq 500. TCRdb reran the public reads through fastp at Q25 and MiXCR, keeping productive beta chains. Each entry is one CDR3 protein sequence, shown with its most common DNA and genes. The sample table holds 12,000 or so distinct CDR3 sequences, of which 14% were seen once. Of the sample, roughly 2.4% falls within the top ten clones. Material: PBMCs, obtained at surgery. The receptors shown here come from a female donor with early-stage non-small cell lung cancer.

This clonotype was seen ten or more times. The chain has TRBV12-3 or TRBV12-4 and TRBJ2-1; 11 nucleotides align to TRBD2. After removal of 4 bases from V and 3 bases from J, the junction contained 5 bases not matched to a gene. This CDR3 contains 16 residues. The CDR3 region has the DNA TGTGCCAGCAGTTACATTAGCGGGAGGGTCTACAATGAGCAGTTCTTC. Translated, it gives CASSYISGRVYNEQFF.

Comments on this clonotype: A much larger clone lies one base from this, so it may be a read error. The rearrangement joins TRBV29-1 to TRBJ1-2; no definite D call. CDR1 is SQVTM and CDR2 is ANQGSEA in the germline V gene. The V end was cut by 6 bases, the J end by 8 bases, with 16 bases between. This CDR3 spans 12 amino acids. The CDR3 bases are TGCAGCGTAACGACCCCTCCTAGCGGCTACACCTTC. Its translation: CSVTTPPSGYTF.

This clonotype appeared many times. CDR3 residues: CASSLLVTSGFYEQYF. CDR3 nucleotides: TGTGCCAGCAGCTTACTCGTGACTAGCGGTTTCTACGAGCAGTACTTC. The V call is TRBV7-2, the J call TRBJ2-7; TRBD2 agrees at 9 bases. Looked up from germline, CDR1 is SGHTA and CDR2 is FQGNSA. The ends lost 2 bases at V and 3 bases at J; junction bases unmatched: 8. CDR3 length: 16 amino acids.

The chain links TRBV29-1 to TRBJ1-3; 7 bases fit TRBD1. This CDR3 region has 13 residues. With V trimmed by 7 bases and J by 3 bases, 6 bases remained unmatched. CDR1 is SQVTM and CDR2 is ANQGSEA in the germline V gene. The DNA of the CDR3 is TGCAGCGCCGGGACAGCTCTTGGAAACACCATATATTTT. Amino acids: CSAGTALGNTIYF.

This clonotype was counted many times. The chain is built from TRBV20-1 and TRBJ2-3, with D uncertain. Trimming cost V 5 bases and J 3 bases, with 12 bases left between them. The CDR3 loop spans 13 amino acids. Germline V gene data show CDR1 as DFQATT and CDR2 as SNEGSKA (reference sequence). As DNA, the CDR3 is TGCAGTGCTCCTCGGAGCAGTACAGATACGCAGTATTTT. Its translation: CSAPRSSTDTQYF.

This clonotype is medium-sized in the sample. This sequence joins TRBV3-1 and TRBJ2-7, with 8 bases that match TRBD1. V was pared by 3 bases and J by 3 bases, with 1 base of the junction left unmatched. Germline lookup yields CDR1 LGHDT and CDR2 YNNKEL (reference sequence). The CDR3 is 13 amino acids. The CDR3 region has the DNA TGTGCCAGCAGCCACGGACAGGGCTACGAGCAGTACTTC. Residues: CASSHGQGYEQYF.

The chain joins TRBV7-8 to TRBJ2-1; D call uncertain. Germline loops: CDR1 SGHVS, CDR2 FQNEAQ. This CDR3 has 12 residues. V lost 5 bases to trimming and J lost 9 bases, with 11 bases between them. The CDR3 spells CASSPQKGEQFF. The CDR3 region has the DNA TGTGCCAGCAGCCCCCAGAAGGGTGAGCAGTTCTTC.

This clonotype was seen many times. The chain is built from TRBV2 and TRBJ2-7; the match to TRBD1 covers 8 bases. Germline CDR1 reads SNHLY; CDR2 reads FYNNEI. The CDR3 is made up of 17 amino acids. Unmatched junction bases numbered 8, after V lost 0 bases and J lost 1 base. The CDR3 protein is CASSEAVAGTGSYEQYF. For the CDR3, the DNA is TGTGCCAGCAGTGAAGCGGTCGCCGGGACAGGATCCTACGAGCAGTACTTC.

By sample share, this clonotype is medium-sized. The V and J genes are TRBV21-1 and TRBJ2-2; TRBD2 is the table's D call and was not checked against the DNA. TRBV21-1 is designated a pseudogene. The CDR3 spans 16 residues. CDR3 sequence (DNA): TGTGCCAGCAGCAAAGCGCCGCGGGGATACACCGGGGAGCTGTTTTTT. It specifies CASSKAPRGYTGELFF.

This clonotype is medium-sized by share. V gene TRBV5-1 combines with J gene TRBJ2-1; possible D gene TRBD2, 7 bases. Germline loops: CDR1 SGHRS, CDR2 YFSETQ. The CDR3 has 16 residues. Trimming stripped 1 base from V and 1 base from J, with 12 bases between. This chain's CDR3 is CASSLRGANSYNEQFF. The CDR3 DNA sequence: TGCGCCAGCAGCTTGCGGGGGGCTAATTCCTACAATGAGCAGTTCTTC.

This clonotype was seen more than once but under ten times. This chain joins TRBV10-3 and TRBJ1-1, with TRBD1 as a possible D gene (6 bases). V was pared by 3 bases and J by 5 bases, with 10 bases between. The germline CDR1 and CDR2 sequences are ENHRY and SYGVKD. The CDR3 runs 13 residues. CDR3 in amino acids: CAISDTGFTEAFF. CDR3 coding DNA: TGTGCCATCAGTGACACAGGGTTTACTGAAGCTTTCTTT.

By share, this clonotype counts as medium-sized. V gene TRBV6-5 combines with J gene TRBJ2-1, with 7 bases aligning to TRBD2. CDR1 is MNHEY, CDR2 SVGAGI, per germline. This CDR3 contains 15 residues. With 2 bases clipped from V and 7 bases from J, the junction kept 8 bases outside the gene matches. In nucleotides, the CDR3 is TGTGCCAGCAGTTACGGCGGGAGTAGGAGGAATGAGCAGTTCTTC. Encoded protein: CASSYGGSRRNEQFF.

Only a few counts were recorded for this clonotype. This chain links TRBV20-1 with TRBJ1-6; D may be TRBD1 (5 bases). Trimming removed 5 bases from V and 9 bases from J, with 14 bases in between. The CDR3 loop spans 13 amino acids. The germline CDR1 and CDR2 sequences are DFQATT and SNEGSKA (reference sequence). CDR3: CSALQGWGSPLHF. CDR3 DNA sequence: TGCAGTGCTTTGCAGGGTTGGGGTTCACCCCTCCACTTT.

Sample share makes this clonotype medium-sized (0.01 to 0.1%). The V gene is TRBV5-1, the J gene TRBJ1-4, with TRBD1 as a possible D gene (5 bases). Trimming removed 3 bases at V and 2 bases at J, with 17 bases between. The CDR3 is 17 residues long. Germline V gene lookup returns CDR1 SGHRS and CDR2 YFSETQ. This CDR3 is CASSSGPGVGTNEKLFF. In nucleotides, the CDR3 is TGCGCCAGCAGCTCCGGGCCGGGGGTCGGGACTAATGAAAAACTGTTTTTT. Together with reference TRBV5-1 and TRBJ1-4, the CDR3 gives the full variable domain: KAGVTQTPRYLIKTRGQQVTLSCSPISGHRSVSWYQQTPGQGLQFLFEYFSETQRNKGNFPGRFSGRQFSNSRSEMNVSTLELGDSALYLCASSSGPGVGTNEKLFFGSGTQLSVL.

This clonotype was seen ten or more times. This chain links TRBV11-2 with TRBJ2-3; D remains unclear. Trimming cost V 5 bases and J 1 base, with 7 bases left between them. CDR1 SGHAT and CDR2 FQNNGV come from the germline V gene. CDR3 length equals 13 residues. CDR3 DNA sequence: TGTGCCAGCAGCACCCCGGGCACAGATACGCAGTATTTT. It codes for CASSTPGTDTQYF.

This clonotype ranks as medium-sized. The rearrangement joins TRBV7-2 to TRBJ1-2; D may be TRBD1 (5 bases). CDR1 and CDR2 from the germline V gene are SGHTA and FQGNSA. The germline V and J ends were trimmed by 4 bases and 6 bases, with 18 bases remaining between them. The CDR3 is 15 residues long. The DNA for the CDR3 is TGTGCCAGCAGCTCCGCTGGGGCAGCGACCCATGGCTACACCTTC. This gives the protein CASSSAGAATHGYTF.

This rearrangement joins TRBV7-2 to TRBJ1-5; D not certain. The CDR3 sequence is 14 residues long. V lost 2 bases and J 0 bases, leaving 5 bases between the germline ends. In germline, CDR1 is SGHTA, CDR2 FQGNSA. As DNA, the CDR3 is TGTGCCAGCAGCTTACAGCTTAGCAATCAGCCCCAGCATTTT. This translates into CASSLQLSNQPQHF.

In this sample, this clonotype turned up many times. This rearrangement joins TRBV3-1 to TRBJ2-7; D gene ambiguous. Trimming took 1 base from V and 2 from J, leaving 9 bases between them. The CDR3 has 14 amino acids. Germline CDR1 reads LGHDT; CDR2 reads YNNKEL (reference sequence). The DNA of the CDR3 is TGTGCCAGCAGCCAAGTGGGCGCCACCTACGAGCAGTACTTC. It yields the protein CASSQVGATYEQYF.

In its sample, this clonotype ranks as medium-sized. The rearrangement uses TRBV7-9 and TRBJ1-1; tentative D call: TRBD1 (5 bases). In germline, CDR1 is SEHNR, CDR2 FQNEAQ (reference sequence). This CDR3 comprises 15 residues. Trimming stripped 0 bases from V and 4 bases from J, with 12 bases between. DNA of the CDR3: TGTGCCAGCAGCTTAGCGCTCGGGGGAACCACTGAAGCTTTCTTT. It translates to CASSLALGGTTEAFF.

Judged by abundance, this clonotype is large. This rearrangement joins TRBV13 to TRBJ2-1; TRBD1 matches 9 bases. Germline V gene sequence: CDR1 PRHDT, CDR2 FYEKMQ (reference sequence). The CDR3 is 15 amino acids. V was pared by 5 bases and J by 7 bases, with 9 bases of the junction left unmatched. The CDR3 region is CASSPRDRVGNEQFF. In DNA, the CDR3 is TGTGCCAGCAGCCCGCGGGACAGGGTCGGGAATGAGCAGTTCTTC.

This clonotype is medium-sized (0.01 to 0.1%) in the sample. V is TRBV18 and J is TRBJ2-7, with 10 bases lining up with TRBD1. The trim removed 1 base at V and 7 bases at J, leaving 1 base unmatched. In germline, CDR1 is KGHSH, CDR2 LQKENI. The CDR3 has 13 residues. The chain's CDR3 is CASSPLGQGEQYF. The CDR3 DNA reads TGTGCCAGCTCACCACTGGGACAGGGGGAGCAGTACTTC.

This clonotype was picked up many times. The gene calls are TRBV28 and TRBJ2-4, with D hard to call. Deletions cut 7 bases from V and 6 bases from J, with 4 bases between. The CDR3 runs to 10 residues. Germline lookup yields CDR1 MDHEN and CDR2 SYDVKM. CDR3 region: CASNGNIQYF. The CDR3 DNA follows: TGTGCCAGCAATGGAAACATTCAGTACTTC.

In its sample, this clonotype is medium-sized. The genes are TRBV28 and TRBJ2-5; a weak D match, TRBD2 (6 bases). Trimming pared 3 bases from V and 5 bases from J, leaving 13 bases between. The CDR3 is 14 residues long. CDR1 is MDHEN and CDR2 is SYDVKM in the germline V gene. The CDR3 protein is CASSFGGRTETQYF. For the CDR3, the DNA is TGTGCCAGCAGTTTCGGAGGGAGAACGGAGACCCAGTACTTC.

This clonotype was found many times. This chain connects TRBV29-1 to TRBJ2-3; the D is unclear. The germline V gene has CDR1 SQVTM and CDR2 ANQGSEA. This CDR3 is 11 amino acids long. V was clipped by 5 bases and J by 6 bases, with 9 bases between them. As DNA, the CDR3 is TGCAGCGTTCTCACGGCCGATACGCAGTATTTT. Protein sequence: CSVLTADTQYF.

This clonotype ranks as medium-sized. CDR3 protein: CASSARGETQYF. The CDR3 nucleotides read TGCGCCAGCAGCGCCAGGGGCGAGACCCAGTACTTC. The chain links TRBV4-3 to TRBJ2-5; tentatively, D is TRBD1 (6 bases). CDR1 is LGHNA, CDR2 YSLEER, per germline. CDR3 length: 12 amino acids. V lost 5 bases and J lost 5, with 9 bases in between.

Judged by abundance, this clonotype is medium-sized (0.01 to 0.1%). V usage is TRBV7-2 and J usage is TRBJ2-3; D is perhaps TRBD1 (6 bases). The CDR3 length is 17 residues. Germline V lookup: CDR1 SGHTA, CDR2 FQGNSA. Trimming cost V 2 bases and J 0 bases, with 15 bases left between them. The CDR3 protein is CASSLHRQAVSTDTQYF. The DNA of the CDR3 is TGTGCCAGCAGCTTACATCGACAGGCAGTTAGCACAGATACGCAGTATTTT.

This clonotype is labeled as large. The chain employs TRBV7-2 and TRBJ2-7; a possible D gene is TRBD2 (5 bases). Trimming took off 5 bases at V and 1 base at J, with 9 bases between the two ends. This CDR3 has 13 amino acids. The germline V gene encodes CDR1 SGHTA and CDR2 FQGNSA. The CDR3 nucleotides are TGTGCCAGCAGCCCTAGCCAGTCCTACGAGCAGTACTTC. Translated: CASSPSQSYEQYF.

Many counts were recorded for this clonotype. DNA of the CDR3: TGTGCCAGCAGCTTTAACAGGGTCTCGGTTGAGACCCAGTACTTC. Translating it yields CASSFNRVSVETQYF. The rearrangement joins TRBV7-9 to TRBJ2-5, with D perhaps matching TRBD1 (6 bases). CDR3 length: 15 residues. The V gene's germline CDR1 is SEHNR and CDR2 FQNEAQ (reference sequence). Trimming took 3 bases from V and 5 from J, leaving 16 bases between them.